This TCR beta chain was sequenced for a study of T cell responses to AZD1222 COVID-19 vaccine. Whole-study findings and limits: Donors were largely white British and mainly female; clonal diversity was possibly underestimated.

This CDR3 region has 14 residues. Germline CDR1 and CDR2: SQVTM and ANQGSEA. Trimming took 6 bases from V and 0 from J, leaving 15 bases between them. To note about this clone: The target antigen is unknown.

Clones were read by immunoSEQ multiplex PCR, and TCRdb kept only the in-frame ones, dropping some. This repertoire shows around 130,000 clones, around 90% found once; its top ten account for approximately 3.7%. The source was peripheral blood, collected on day 0 of AZD1222 vaccination. The chain carries TRBV29-1 and TRBJ2-7; D may be TRBD2 (6 bases). The TCR originated in an adult in good health. The CDR3 spells CSVPGEVGSYEQYF. The CDR3, as DNA: TGCAGCGTCCCTGGGGAGGTAGGCTCCTACGAGCAGTACTTC.